The rows below give T cell receptor beta chains drawn from one sample of a study of CXCR3-negative and CXCR3-positive naive CD8 T cells. TCRdb derives one entry per CDR3 protein from the 5' RACE reads, leaving out DNA. The sample's table shows around 60,000 distinct CDR3 sequences. The sample consisted of naive CXCR3+ CD8+ T cells from blood. Receptors originate from a human donor in good health. Some clones in this sample may be carry-over from other donors' samples. Both conserved end residues are part of each CDR3. Fields, in order: V gene, J gene, CDR3 protein.

TRBV15	TRBJ2-1	CATSRDQREQFF
TRBV27	TRBJ1-2	CASSGTAIWGGYTF
TRBV28	TRBJ2-7	CASSSGTGSEQYF
TRBV15	TRBJ2-7	CATSRPGQAIYEQYF
TRBV4-1	TRBJ2-4	CASRPTGTNIQYF
TRBV7-6	TRBJ2-1	CASSSPIQGPSNNEQFF
TRBV7-7	TRBJ2-1	CASSLAVLAGGQGGDNEQFF
TRBV29-1	TRBJ1-2	CSVEDDARGYGYTF
TRBV24-1	TRBJ2-1	CATSDLLGVAGGADEQFF
TRBV29-1	TRBJ2-7	CSVGDTLFQQYF
TRBV7-9	TRBJ1-6	CASSLAEVEDPPLHF
TRBV6-2/TRBV6-3	TRBJ2-3	CASSALLAVVTDTQYF
TRBV9	TRBJ1-1	CASSATGGALDTEAFF
TRBV7-9	TRBJ2-7	CASSLTDAGDEQYF
TRBV14	TRBJ2-5	CASSRDSEATQYF
TRBV5-1	TRBJ2-7	CASSAGTNYEQYF
TRBV11-3	TRBJ2-7	CASSPPGAGSTKQYF
TRBV28	TRBJ2-3	CASSSRSGGTDTQYF
TRBV20-1	TRBJ2-3	CSARPPVGGAGDTQYF
TRBV20-1	TRBJ2-3	CSAIQPGLAGERGVDTQYF
TRBV29-1	TRBJ2-5	CSVLPGSLQETQYF
TRBV5-1	TRBJ2-2	CASSLAARAGELFF
TRBV4-3	TRBJ2-7	CASSQDIRGENPYEQYF
TRBV6-6	TRBJ2-6	CASRQYSGANVLTF
TRBV20-1	TRBJ2-3	CSASATSFDADTQYF
TRBV3-1	TRBJ2-1	CASSQGTSGIVFEQFF
TRBV7-9	TRBJ2-7	CASSFRGDEQYF